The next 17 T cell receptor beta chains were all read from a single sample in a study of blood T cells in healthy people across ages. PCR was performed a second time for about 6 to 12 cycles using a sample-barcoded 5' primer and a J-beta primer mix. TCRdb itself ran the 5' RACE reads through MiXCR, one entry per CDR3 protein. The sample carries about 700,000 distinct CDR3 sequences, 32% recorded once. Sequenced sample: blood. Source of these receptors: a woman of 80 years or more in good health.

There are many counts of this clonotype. The CDR3 region is CSANRDRGAAETQYF. The CDR3 coding sequence is TGCAGTGCTAACCGGGACAGGGGCGCTGCAGAGACCCAGTACTTC. The J gene is TRBJ2-5, the V gene TRBV20-1; 10 bases align to TRBD1. There are 15 residues in the CDR3. Germline CDR1 and CDR2: DFQATT and SNEGSKA (reference sequence). Unmatched junction bases numbered 9, after V lost 4 bases and J lost 4 bases.

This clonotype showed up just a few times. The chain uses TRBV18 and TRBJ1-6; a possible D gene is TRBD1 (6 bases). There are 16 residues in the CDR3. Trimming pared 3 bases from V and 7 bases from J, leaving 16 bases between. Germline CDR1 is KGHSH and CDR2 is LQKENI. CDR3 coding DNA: TGTGCCAGCTCACCCCAACAGGGACTTGGGAATTCACCCCTCCACTTT. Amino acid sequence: CASSPQQGLGNSPLHF.

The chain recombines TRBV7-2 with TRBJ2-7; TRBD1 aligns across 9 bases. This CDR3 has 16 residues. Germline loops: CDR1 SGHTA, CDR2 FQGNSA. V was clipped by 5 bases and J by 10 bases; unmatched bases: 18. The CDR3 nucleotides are TGTGCCAGCAGCCTCGTCCCGGGACAGGGCTCAGGCGCCCAGTACTTC. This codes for CASSLVPGQGSGAQYF. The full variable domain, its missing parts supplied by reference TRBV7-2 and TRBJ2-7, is GAGVSQSPSNKVTEKGKDVELRCDPISGHTALYWYRQSLGQGLEFLIYFQGNSAPDKSGLPSDRFSAERTGGSVSTLTIQRTQQEDSAVYLCASSLVPGQGSGAQYFGPGTRLTVT.

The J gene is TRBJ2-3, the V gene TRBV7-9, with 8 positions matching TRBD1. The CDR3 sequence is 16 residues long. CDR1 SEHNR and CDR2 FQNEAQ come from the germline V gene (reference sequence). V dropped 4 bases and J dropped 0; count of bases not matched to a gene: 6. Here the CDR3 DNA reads TGTGCCAGCAGCTCAACAGGGGGAGTTAGCACAGATACGCAGTATTTT. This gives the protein CASSSTGGVSTDTQYF.

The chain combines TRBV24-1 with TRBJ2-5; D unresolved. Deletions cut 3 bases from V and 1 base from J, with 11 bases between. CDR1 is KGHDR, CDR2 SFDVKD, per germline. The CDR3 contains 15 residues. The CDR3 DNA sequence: TGTGCCACCAGTGATGCAGGTCTCCCCCAAGAGACCCAGTACTTC. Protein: CATSDAGLPQETQYF.

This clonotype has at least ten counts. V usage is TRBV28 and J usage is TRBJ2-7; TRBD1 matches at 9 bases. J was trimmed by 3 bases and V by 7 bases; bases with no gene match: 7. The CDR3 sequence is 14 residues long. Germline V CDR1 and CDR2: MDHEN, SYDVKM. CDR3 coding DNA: TGTGCCAGCACCTTGGACAGGGGAGGCTACGAGCAGTACTTC. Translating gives CASTLDRGGYEQYF.

The CDR3 loop is CASSRSGANQPQHF. CDR3 DNA: TGTGCCAGCAGCCGGTCGGGGGCCAATCAGCCCCAGCATTTT. The rearrangement links TRBV7-3 to TRBJ1-5; TRBD1 might be the D (6 bases). This CDR3 is 14 amino acids long. V shed 5 bases and J shed 3 bases, with 11 bases lying between them. Germline V gene data show CDR1 as SGHTA and CDR2 as FQGTGA.

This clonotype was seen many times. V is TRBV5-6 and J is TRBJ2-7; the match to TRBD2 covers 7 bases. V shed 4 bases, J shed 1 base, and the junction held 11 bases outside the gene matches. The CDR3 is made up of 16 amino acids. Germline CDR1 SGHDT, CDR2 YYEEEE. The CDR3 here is CASSPGGPSISYEQYF. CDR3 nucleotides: TGTGCCAGCAGCCCGGGGGGTCCCAGCATTTCCTACGAGCAGTACTTC.

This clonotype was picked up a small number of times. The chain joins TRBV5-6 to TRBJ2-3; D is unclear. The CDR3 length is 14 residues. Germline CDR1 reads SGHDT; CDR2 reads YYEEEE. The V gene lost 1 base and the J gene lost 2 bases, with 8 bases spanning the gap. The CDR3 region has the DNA TGTGCCAGCAGCTTGACACAGTACACAGATACGCAGTATTTT. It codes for CASSLTQYTDTQYF.

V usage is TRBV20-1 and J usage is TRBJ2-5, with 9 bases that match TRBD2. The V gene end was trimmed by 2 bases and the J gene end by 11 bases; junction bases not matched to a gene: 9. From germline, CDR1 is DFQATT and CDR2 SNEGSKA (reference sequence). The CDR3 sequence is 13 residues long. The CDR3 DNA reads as TGCAGTGCTAGATCGGGACTAGCTTCTGAGCAGTACTTC. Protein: CSARSGLASEQYF.

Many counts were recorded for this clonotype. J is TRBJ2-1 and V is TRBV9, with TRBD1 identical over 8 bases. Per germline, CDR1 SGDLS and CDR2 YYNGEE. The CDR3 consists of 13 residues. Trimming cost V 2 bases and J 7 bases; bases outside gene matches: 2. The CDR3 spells CASSVQGANEQFF. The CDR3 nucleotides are TGTGCCAGCAGCGTGCAGGGGGCGAATGAGCAGTTCTTC. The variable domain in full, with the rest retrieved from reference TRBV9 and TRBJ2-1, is DSGVTQTPKHLITATGQRVTLRCSPRSGDLSVYWYQQSLDQGLQFLIQYYNGEERAKGNILERFSAQQFPDLHSELNLSSLELGDSALYFCASSVQGANEQFFGPGTRLTVL.

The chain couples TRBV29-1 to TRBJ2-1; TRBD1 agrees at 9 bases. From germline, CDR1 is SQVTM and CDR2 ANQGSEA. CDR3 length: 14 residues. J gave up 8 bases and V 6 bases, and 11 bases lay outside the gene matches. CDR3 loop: CSVAGGQGEDEQFF. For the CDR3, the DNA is TGCAGCGTCGCCGGGGGACAGGGCGAGGATGAGCAGTTCTTC.

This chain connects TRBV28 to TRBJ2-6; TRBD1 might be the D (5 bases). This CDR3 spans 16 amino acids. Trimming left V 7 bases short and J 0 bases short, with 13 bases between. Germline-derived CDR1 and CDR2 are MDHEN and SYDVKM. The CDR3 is CASISLGDSGANVLTF. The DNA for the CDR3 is TGTGCCAGCATTTCCCTAGGGGACTCTGGGGCCAACGTCCTGACTTTC.

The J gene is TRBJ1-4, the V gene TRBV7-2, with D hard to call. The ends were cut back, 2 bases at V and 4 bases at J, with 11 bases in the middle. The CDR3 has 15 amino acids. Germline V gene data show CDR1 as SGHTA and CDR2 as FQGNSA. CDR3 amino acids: CASSLQVWGNEKLFF. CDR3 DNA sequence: TGTGCCAGCAGCTTACAGGTTTGGGGTAATGAAAAACTGTTTTTT.

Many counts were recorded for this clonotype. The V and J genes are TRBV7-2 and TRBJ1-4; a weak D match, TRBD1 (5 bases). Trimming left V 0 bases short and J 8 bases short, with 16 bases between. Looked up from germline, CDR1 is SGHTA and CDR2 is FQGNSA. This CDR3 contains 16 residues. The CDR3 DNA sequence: TGTGCCAGCAGCTTAGCGGGTGGCAGGGCGGGGGAAAAACTGTTTTTT. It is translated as CASSLAGGRAGEKLFF.

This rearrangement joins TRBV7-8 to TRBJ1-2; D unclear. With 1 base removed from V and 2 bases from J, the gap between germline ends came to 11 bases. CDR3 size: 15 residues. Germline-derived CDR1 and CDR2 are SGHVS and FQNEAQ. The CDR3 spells CASSLEQDTNYGYTF. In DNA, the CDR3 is TGTGCCAGCAGCTTAGAGCAGGATACAAACTATGGCTACACCTTC.

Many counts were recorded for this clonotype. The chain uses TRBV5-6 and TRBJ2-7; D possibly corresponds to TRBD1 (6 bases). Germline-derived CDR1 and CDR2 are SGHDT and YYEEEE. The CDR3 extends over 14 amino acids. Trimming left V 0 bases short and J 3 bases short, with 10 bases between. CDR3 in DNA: TGTGCCAGCAGCTTGGGTCAGGGGCGCTACGAGCAGTACTTC. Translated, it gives CASSLGQGRYEQYF.